This T cell receptor (beta chain) was found in a study of T-cell memory formation after mild COVID-19. Overall study context: Among the donors, TCR clusters were largely specific to each donor.

The CDR3 contains 14 residues. The V and J ends lost 0 bases and 8 bases, in that order; junction bases with no gene match: 4. Germline values: CDR1 LGHNA, CDR2 YNFKEQ. TCRdb re-derived calls from the 5' RACE reads in MiXCR, one entry per CDR3 protein. The sample holds 190,000 or so distinct CDR3 sequences, roughly a tenth seen once. This clonotype was observed a handful of times. Sequencing input: PBMCs or a T cell subset sorted from them (not recorded which). The TCR was taken from a man younger than 35 who had mild COVID-19 (a few samples of this study predate the infection). Cell type and time point are not known. This chain uses TRBV4-2 with TRBJ1-1, with 9 bases matching TRBD1. CDR3 protein: CASSQDPGQGEAFF. In DNA, the CDR3 is TGTGCCAGCAGCCAAGATCCGGGACAGGGAGAAGCTTTCTTT.